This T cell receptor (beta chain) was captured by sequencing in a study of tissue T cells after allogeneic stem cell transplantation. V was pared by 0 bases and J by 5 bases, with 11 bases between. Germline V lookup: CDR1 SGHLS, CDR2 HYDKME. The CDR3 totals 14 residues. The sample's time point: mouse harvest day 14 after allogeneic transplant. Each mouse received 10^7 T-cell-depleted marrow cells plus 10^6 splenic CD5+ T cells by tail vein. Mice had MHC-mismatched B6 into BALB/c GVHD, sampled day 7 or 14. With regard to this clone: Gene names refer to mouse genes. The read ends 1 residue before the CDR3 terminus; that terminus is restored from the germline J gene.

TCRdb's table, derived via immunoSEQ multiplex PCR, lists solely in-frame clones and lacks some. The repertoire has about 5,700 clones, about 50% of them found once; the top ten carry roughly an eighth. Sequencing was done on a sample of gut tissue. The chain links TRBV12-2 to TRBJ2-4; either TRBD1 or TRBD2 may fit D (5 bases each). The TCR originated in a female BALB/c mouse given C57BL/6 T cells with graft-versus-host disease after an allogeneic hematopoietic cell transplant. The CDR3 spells CASSLEGARNTLYF. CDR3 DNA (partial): TGTGCCAGCTCTCTCGAAGGGGCAAGAAACACCTTGTAC.